Ten or more counts support the clone carrying this T cell receptor (beta chain). The antigen is not known. Germline is not matched at one junction end, which may reflect a read error. Graves' hyperthyroidism without ophthalmopathy progression within 18 months was termed stable. This entry is derived from a study of T cells in Graves' hyperthyroidism and ophthalmopathy. This CDR3 comprises 11 residues. Per the germline V gene, CDR1 is LGHDT and CDR2 is YNNKEL (reference sequence). Whole-study results and caveats: Appearing also in blood were most of the thyroid clonotypes expanded above 0.001.

What was amplified from RNA transcripts were TCR beta CDR3 regions. Primed by the HTBI set, a first-round RT-PCR was run on the TCR CDR3. TCRdb itself ran the multiplex PCR reads through MiXCR, one entry per CDR3 protein. The sample contains approximately 400,000 distinct CDR3 sequences, 15% to 20% of which appear only once. The source of this sequence is a woman between 18 and 29 years old with Graves' hyperthyroidism. The rearrangement joins TRBV3-1 to TRBJ2-7, with a weak D call TRBD1 (6 bases). Sequenced input: blood. The CDR3 bases are TGTGCCAGCAGTCAAGGGGGCGAGCAGTACTTC. This codes for CASSQGGEQYF.